This section outlines one T cell receptor beta chain sequence together with its context. The sample belongs to a study of cytomegalovirus exposure and HLA in healthy donors. In germline, CDR1 is SGHNT, CDR2 YYREEE (reference sequence). The CDR3 loop spans 14 amino acids. V lost 3 bases to trimming and J lost 5 bases, with 12 bases between them. This PCR relied on a set of 60 Vbeta primers and 13 Jbeta primers. Sequencing was performed with immunoSEQ multiplex PCR; in TCRdb, only in-frame clones are kept and a portion is missing. The sample holds 150,000 to 200,000 clones, more than 75% seen once. The sample comprised PBMCs. The sequence came from a male donor in good health and CMV-seropositive. V usage is TRBV5-4 and J usage is TRBJ1-5; D is unresolved. CDR3 region: CASSSLGADQPQHF. CDR3 in DNA: TGTGCCAGCAGCTCACTAGGAGCTGATCAGCCCCAGCATTTT.